This T cell receptor (beta chain) was documented in a study of blood T cell repertoires in COVID-19. Study-wide context: COVID-19 samples collected from the United States, Italy and Spain covered acute and convalescent phases. PBMCs, B-cell-depleted T cells, or T cells were the source of the cDNA or gDNA that made up the material.

This CDR3 has 14 residues. The V end lost 6 bases, the J end lost 4 bases, and 14 bases lay between the germline ends. CDR1 and CDR2 from the germline V gene are MNHEY and SVGAGI. As handled by the study authors: Reference gene primers were amplified, and this amplification served to estimate nucleated cell counts. TCRdb keeps only in-frame clones here, not all; method: immunoSEQ multiplex PCR. V, J and clone size were drawn from that table, and D and trimming were deduced from the DNA. The sample has more than 65,000 clones; 79% are singletons. The sequenced material came from peripheral blood. The clonotype originates from a human donor in a cohort sampled during active COVID-19. V gene TRBV6-5 combines with J gene TRBJ2-3; no clear D. The CDR3 DNA follows: TGTGCCAGCAGGCTCGGAGTCGCGGCAGATACGCAGTATTTT. It specifies CASRLGVAADTQYF.